This note documents a single TCR beta chain sequence. What it binds is not known. Starting from PBMCs, sorting isolated CD4+ and CD8+ T cells. Losses at the gene ends were 7 bases for V and 2 bases for J; bases not matched to a gene: 4. This CDR3 is 14 amino acids long. The germline V gene has CDR1 SEHNR and CDR2 FQNEAQ (reference sequence). This entry belongs to a study of CD8+ T cells in alopecia areata. Points from the study as a whole: Lesional tissue from the scalp (especially in alopecia totalis/universalis) showed higher clonality than normal scalp.

RNA was isolated and reverse transcribed to cDNA, the sequencing template. The repertoire was sequenced with immunoSEQ multiplex PCR; TCRdb's copy has only in-frame clones and lacks some. The sample shows some 150,000 clones, less than 65% of them seen only once. Sequenced input: CD8+ T cells sorted from blood. The chain combines TRBV7-9 with TRBJ2-3; 9 bases are shared with TRBD1. The TCR was taken from a human donor in good health. In nucleotides, the CDR3 is TGTGCCAGCACTGGACAGGGGCCCACAGATACGCAGTATTTT. It is translated as CASTGQGPTDTQYF.